The text below deals with one T cell receptor beta chain. V lost 2 bases, J lost 4 bases, and 9 bases lay in between. The V gene's germline CDR1 is MDHEN and CDR2 SYDVKM. The CDR3 is made up of 14 amino acids. This entry belongs to a study of blood T cell repertoires in COVID-19. Sequenced by immunoSEQ multiplex PCR; TCRdb stores in-frame clones only, minus some. The sample shows approximately 300,000 clones, 85% to 90% of them seen only once. J is TRBJ2-1 and V is TRBV28; a weak D match, TRBD1 (6 bases). The sequence was obtained from a woman aged 18-30 years who had recovered from COVID-19. The source material was PBMCs or T cells enriched from blood (not recorded which). CDR3 amino acids: CASSLTGTYNEQFF. CDR3 DNA sequence: TGTGCCAGCAGTTTAACAGGGACGTACAATGAGCAGTTCTTC. The entire variable domain, with the rest obtained from reference TRBV28 and TRBJ2-1, is as follows: DVKVTQSSRYLVKRTGEKVFLECVQDMDHENMFWYRQDPGLGLRLIYFSYDVKMKEKGDIPEGYSVSREKKERFSLILESASTNQTSMYLCASSLTGTYNEQFFGPGTRLTVL.